The rows below give T cell receptor beta chains drawn from one sample of a study of T cell responses to AZD1222 COVID-19 vaccine. Clones were sequenced by immunoSEQ multiplex PCR, and TCRdb holds only the in-frame ones, with some missing. The sample lists 110,000 to 150,000 clones, over 90% seen once, with under 6.5% in the top ten. Sequences were derived from peripheral blood, sampled on day 0 of AZD1222 vaccination. These TCRs come from an adult in good health. Each CDR3 is given without its conserved first and last residue. Clone size appears in some rows only: once, few, many, or a class for an expanded clone.

j_call	v_call	clone_size	cdr3_length	cdr3_aa
TRBJ1-1	TRBV6-6	-	13	ASSPGTARNTEAF
TRBJ2-5	TRBV10-2	-	12	ASSESQYRVTQY
TRBJ1-5	TRBV28	-	11	ASSLHGDQPQH
TRBJ2-3	TRBV10-3	few	13	AIGAGGRSTDTQY
TRBJ1-5	TRBV2	-	13	ASSEGGRRNQPQH
TRBJ1-5	TRBV5-5	-	13	ASSSIGGSNQPQH
TRBJ1-2	TRBV19	once	11	ASSRGLHYGYT
TRBJ1-2	TRBV28	-	11	ASSSSLRRGYT
TRBJ2-7	TRBV18	once	13	ASSPGLAGPYEQY
TRBJ2-5	TRBV5-1	once	12	ASSLESGEETQY